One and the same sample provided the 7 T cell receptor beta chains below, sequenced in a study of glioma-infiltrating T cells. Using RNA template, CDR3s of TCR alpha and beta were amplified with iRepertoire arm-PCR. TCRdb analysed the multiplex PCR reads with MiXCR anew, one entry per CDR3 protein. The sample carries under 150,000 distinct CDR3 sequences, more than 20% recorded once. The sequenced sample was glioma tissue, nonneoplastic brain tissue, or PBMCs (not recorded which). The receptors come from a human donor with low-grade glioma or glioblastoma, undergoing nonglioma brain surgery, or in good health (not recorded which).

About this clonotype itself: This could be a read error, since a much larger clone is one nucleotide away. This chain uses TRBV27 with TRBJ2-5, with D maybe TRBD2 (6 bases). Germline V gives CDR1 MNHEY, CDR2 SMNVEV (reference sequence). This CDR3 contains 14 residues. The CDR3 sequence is CAISDGGSQETQYF. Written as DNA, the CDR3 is TGTGCCATCAGTGACGGAGGGTCCCAAGAGACCCAGTACTTC.

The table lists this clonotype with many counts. CDR3 sequence reads: CSAIEAPNYGYTF. The CDR3 DNA is TGCAGTGCTATAGAGGCGCCTAACTATGGCTACACCTTC. The rearrangement uses TRBV20-1 and TRBJ1-2; unclear D gene. CDR3 size: 13 residues. CDR1 is DFQATT and CDR2 is SNEGSKA in the germline V gene (reference sequence). Trimming shortened V by 4 bases and J by 0 bases, and 9 bases separated the two germline ends.

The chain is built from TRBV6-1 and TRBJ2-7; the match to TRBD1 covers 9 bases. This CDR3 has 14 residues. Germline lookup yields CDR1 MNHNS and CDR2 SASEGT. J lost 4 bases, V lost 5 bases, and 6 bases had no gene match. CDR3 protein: CASSHGQGTYEQYV. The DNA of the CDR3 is TGTGCCAGCAGTCATGGACAGGGGACATACGAGCAGTACGTC.

This CDR3 reads CASREGLGRYEQYV. The DNA of the CDR3 is TGTGCCAGCAGAGAGGGCTTGGGCCGATACGAGCAGTACGTC. The chain recombines TRBV2 with TRBJ2-7, with a possible D match to TRBD2 (5 bases). This CDR3 comprises 14 residues. V lost 6 bases and J 4 bases, leaving 16 bases between the germline ends. Per the germline V gene, CDR1 is SNHLY and CDR2 is FYNNEI.

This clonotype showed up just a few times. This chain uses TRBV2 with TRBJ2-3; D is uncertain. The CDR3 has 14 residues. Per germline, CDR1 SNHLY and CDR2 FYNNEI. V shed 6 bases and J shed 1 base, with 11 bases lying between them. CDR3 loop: CASREQTRTDTQYF. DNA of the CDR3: TGTGCCAGCAGGGAACAGACCCGCACAGATACGCAGTATTTT.

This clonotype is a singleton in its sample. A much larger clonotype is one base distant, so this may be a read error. Here the CDR3 DNA reads TGTGCCAGCAGTCCTGTGCGGGGGGTCAATGAGCAGTTCTTC. Translated, it gives CASSPVRGVNEQFF. This chain connects TRBV6-5 to TRBJ2-1; 8 positions agree with TRBD2. The V gene's germline CDR1 is MNHEY and CDR2 SVGAGI. The length of the CDR3 is 14 residues. Germline trimming cut 5 bases from V and 6 bases from J; bases unmatched to any gene: 6.

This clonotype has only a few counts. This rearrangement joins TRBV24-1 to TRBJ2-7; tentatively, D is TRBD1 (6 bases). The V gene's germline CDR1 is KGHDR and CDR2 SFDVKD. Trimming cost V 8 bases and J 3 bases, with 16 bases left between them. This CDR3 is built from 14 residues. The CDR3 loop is CATTNRDTIYEQYV. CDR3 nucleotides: TGTGCCACCACCAACCGGGACACAATCTACGAGCAGTACGTC.